The clone carrying this T cell receptor (beta chain) was found once. The antigen is undetermined. This record comes from a study of T cell responses to AZD1222 COVID-19 vaccine. Study-wide points: Mostly white British, mostly female donors; authors suggested clonal diversity may be underestimated. In all cases, repertoires were sampled only after the peak T cell response. The study reported that nearly half of spike-specific TCRs target unmutated variant regions.

Profiling relied on immunoSEQ multiplex PCR, and the TCRdb table lists in-frame clones only, not all of them. Of about 150,000 clones in the sample, 90% were seen once. The CDR3 is made up of 13 amino acids. V was shortened by 3 bases and J by 3 bases, with 6 bases between the two germline ends. Germline CDR1 is KGHSH and CDR2 is LQKENI. The receptor was derived from an adult in good health. The sequencing used peripheral blood, collected on day 0 of AZD1222 vaccination. This chain links TRBV18 with TRBJ1-5; D may be TRBD1 (5 bases). The CDR3 here is CASSPDNNQPQHF. DNA for the CDR3: TGTGCCAGCTCACCGGACAACAATCAGCCCCAGCATTTT.